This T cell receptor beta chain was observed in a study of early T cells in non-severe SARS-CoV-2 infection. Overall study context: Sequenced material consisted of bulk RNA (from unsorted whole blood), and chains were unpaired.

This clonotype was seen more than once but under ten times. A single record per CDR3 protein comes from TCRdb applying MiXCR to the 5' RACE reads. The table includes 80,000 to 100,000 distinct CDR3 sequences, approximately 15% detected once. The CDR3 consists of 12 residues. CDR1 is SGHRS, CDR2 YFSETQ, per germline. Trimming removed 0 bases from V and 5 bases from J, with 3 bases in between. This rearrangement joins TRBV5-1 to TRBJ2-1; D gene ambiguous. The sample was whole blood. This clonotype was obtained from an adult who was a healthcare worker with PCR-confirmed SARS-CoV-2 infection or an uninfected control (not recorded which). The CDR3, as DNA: TGCGCCAGCAGCTTGGCCAACAATGAGCAGTTCTTC. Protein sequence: CASSLANNEQFF. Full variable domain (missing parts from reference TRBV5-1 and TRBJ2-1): KAGVTQTPRYLIKTRGQQVTLSCSPISGHRSVSWYQQTPGQGLQFLFEYFSETQRNKGNFPGRFSGRQFSNSRSEMNVSTLELGDSALYLCASSLANNEQFFGPGTRLTVL.